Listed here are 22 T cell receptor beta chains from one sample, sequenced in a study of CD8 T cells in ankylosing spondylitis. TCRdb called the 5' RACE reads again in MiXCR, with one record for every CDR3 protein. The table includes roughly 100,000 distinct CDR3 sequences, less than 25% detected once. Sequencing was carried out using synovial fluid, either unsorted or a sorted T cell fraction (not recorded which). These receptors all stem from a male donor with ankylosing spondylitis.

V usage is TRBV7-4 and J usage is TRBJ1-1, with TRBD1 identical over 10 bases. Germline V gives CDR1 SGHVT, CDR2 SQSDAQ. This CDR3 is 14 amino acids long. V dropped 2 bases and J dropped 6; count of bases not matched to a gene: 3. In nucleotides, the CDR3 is TGTGCCAGCAGCTTACGGGACAGGGGCGCTGAAGCTTTCTTT. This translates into CASSLRDRGAEAFF.

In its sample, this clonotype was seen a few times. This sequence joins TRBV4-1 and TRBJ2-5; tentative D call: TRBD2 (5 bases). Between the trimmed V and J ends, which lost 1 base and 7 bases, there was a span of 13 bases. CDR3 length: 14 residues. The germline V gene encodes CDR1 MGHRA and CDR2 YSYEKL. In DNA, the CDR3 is TGCGCCAGCAGCCAAGTTGGGCAACTAGGGACCCAGTACTTC. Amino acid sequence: CASSQVGQLGTQYF.

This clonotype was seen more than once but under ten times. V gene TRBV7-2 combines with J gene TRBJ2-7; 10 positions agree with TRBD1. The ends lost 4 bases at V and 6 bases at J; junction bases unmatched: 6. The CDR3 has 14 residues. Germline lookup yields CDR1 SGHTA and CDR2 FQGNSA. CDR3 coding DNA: TGTGCCAGCAGCTCGCGGACAGGGGGAGGCGAGCAGTACTTC. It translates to CASSSRTGGGEQYF. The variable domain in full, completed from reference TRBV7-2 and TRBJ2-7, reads GAGVSQSPSNKVTEKGKDVELRCDPISGHTALYWYRQSLGQGLEFLIYFQGNSAPDKSGLPSDRFSAERTGGSVSTLTIQRTQQEDSAVYLCASSSRTGGGEQYFGPGTRLTVT.

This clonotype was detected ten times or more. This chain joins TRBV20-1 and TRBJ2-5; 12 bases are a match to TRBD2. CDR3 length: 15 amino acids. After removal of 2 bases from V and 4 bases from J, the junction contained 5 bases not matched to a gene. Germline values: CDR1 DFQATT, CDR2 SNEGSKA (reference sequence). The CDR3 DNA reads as TGCAGTGCTAGACCCCCGGGACTAGCGGGAGAGACCCAGTACTTC. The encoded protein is CSARPPGLAGETQYF.

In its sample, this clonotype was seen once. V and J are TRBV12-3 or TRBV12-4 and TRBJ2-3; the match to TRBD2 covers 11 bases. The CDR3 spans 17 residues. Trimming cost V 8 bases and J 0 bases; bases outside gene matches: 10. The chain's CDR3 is CASSATSGRRSTDTQYF. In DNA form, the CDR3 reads TGTGCCAGCTCGGCCACTAGCGGGAGACGGAGCACAGATACGCAGTATTTT.

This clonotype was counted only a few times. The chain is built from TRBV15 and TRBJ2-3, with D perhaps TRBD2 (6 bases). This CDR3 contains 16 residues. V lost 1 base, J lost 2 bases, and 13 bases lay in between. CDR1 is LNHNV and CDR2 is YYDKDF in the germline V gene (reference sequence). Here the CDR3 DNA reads TGTGCCACCAGCAGAGCCCGGGGGTTCTTCACAGATACGCAGTATTTT. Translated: CATSRARGFFTDTQYF.

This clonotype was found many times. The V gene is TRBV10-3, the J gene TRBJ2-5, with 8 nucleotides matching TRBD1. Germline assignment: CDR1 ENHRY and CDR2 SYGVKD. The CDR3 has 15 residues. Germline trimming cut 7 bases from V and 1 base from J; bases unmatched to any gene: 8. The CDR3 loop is CAINPGTGSQETQYF. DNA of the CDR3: TGTGCCATCAACCCGGGGACAGGAAGCCAAGAGACCCAGTACTTC.

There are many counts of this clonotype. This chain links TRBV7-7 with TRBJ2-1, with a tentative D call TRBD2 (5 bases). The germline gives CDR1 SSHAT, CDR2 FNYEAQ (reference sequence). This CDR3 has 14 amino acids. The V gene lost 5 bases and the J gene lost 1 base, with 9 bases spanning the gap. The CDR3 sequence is CASSKTRSYNEQFF. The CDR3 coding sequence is TGTGCCAGCAGCAAAACTAGGTCCTACAATGAGCAGTTCTTC.

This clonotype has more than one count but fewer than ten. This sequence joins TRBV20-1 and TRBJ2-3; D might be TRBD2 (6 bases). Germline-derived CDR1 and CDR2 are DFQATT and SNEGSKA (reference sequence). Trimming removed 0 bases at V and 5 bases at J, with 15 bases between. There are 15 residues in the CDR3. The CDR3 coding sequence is TGCAGTGCTAGAGAACAGCGGGCCAGCGGAGATACGCAGTATTTT. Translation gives CSAREQRASGDTQYF.

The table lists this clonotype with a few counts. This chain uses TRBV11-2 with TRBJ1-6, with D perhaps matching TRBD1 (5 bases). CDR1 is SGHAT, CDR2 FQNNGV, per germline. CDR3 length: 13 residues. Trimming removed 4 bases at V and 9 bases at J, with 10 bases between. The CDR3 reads CASSSSQGSPLHF. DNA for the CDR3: TGTGCCAGCAGCTCGTCTCAGGGTTCACCCCTCCACTTT. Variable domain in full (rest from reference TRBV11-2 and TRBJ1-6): EAGVAQSPRYKIIEKRQSVAFWCNPISGHATLYWYQQILGQGPKLLIQFQNNGVVDDSQLPKDRFSAERLKGVDSTLKIQPAKLEDSAVYLCASSSSQGSPLHFGNGTRLTVT.

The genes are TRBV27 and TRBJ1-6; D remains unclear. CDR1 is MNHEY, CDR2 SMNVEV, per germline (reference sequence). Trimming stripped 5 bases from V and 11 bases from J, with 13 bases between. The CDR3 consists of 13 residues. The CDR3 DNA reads TGTGCCAGCAGTCCGTCGTGGGGTACACCCCTCCACTTT. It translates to CASSPSWGTPLHF.

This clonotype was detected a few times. The CDR3 DNA reads TGTGCCATCAGTGAAACAGCGGACACTGAAGCTTTCTTT. This sequence encodes CAISETADTEAFF. The rearrangement uses TRBV10-3 and TRBJ1-1; D gene ambiguous. Trimming pared 3 bases from V and 3 bases from J, leaving 8 bases between. The germline gives CDR1 ENHRY, CDR2 SYGVKD. The CDR3 contains 13 residues.

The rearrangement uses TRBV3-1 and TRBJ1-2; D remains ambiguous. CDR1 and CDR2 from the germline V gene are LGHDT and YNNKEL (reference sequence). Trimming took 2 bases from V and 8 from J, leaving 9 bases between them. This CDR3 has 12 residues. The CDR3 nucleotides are TGTGCCAGCAGCCAACCCCCTTGGGGCTACACCTTC. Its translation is CASSQPPWGYTF.

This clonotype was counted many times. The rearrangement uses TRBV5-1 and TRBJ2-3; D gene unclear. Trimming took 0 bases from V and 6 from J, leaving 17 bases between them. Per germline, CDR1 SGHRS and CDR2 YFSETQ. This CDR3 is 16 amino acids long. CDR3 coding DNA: TGCGCCAGCAGCTTGGTGGGTATAGCCTCCAGTGATACGCAGTATTTT. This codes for CASSLVGIASSDTQYF.

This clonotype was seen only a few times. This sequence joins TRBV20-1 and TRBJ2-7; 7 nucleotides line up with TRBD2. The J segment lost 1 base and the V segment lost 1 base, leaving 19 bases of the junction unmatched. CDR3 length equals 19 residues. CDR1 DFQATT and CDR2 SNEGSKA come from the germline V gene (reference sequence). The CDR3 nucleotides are TGCAGTGCTAGAGTTGTTCTGGGGCGGGAGATGTCAAGGTCCTACGAGCAGTACTTC. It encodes CSARVVLGREMSRSYEQYF.

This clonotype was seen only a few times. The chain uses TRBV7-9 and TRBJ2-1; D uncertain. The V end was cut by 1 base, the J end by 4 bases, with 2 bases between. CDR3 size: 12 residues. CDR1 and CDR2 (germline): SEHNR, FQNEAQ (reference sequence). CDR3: CASSLVYNEQFF. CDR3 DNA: TGTGCCAGCAGCTTAGTTTACAATGAGCAGTTCTTC.

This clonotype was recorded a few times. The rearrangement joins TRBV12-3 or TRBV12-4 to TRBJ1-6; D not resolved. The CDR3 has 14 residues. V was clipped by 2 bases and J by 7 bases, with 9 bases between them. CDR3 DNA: TGTGCCAGCAGTTTATGGAGATGGAATTCACCCCTCCACTTT. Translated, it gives CASSLWRWNSPLHF.

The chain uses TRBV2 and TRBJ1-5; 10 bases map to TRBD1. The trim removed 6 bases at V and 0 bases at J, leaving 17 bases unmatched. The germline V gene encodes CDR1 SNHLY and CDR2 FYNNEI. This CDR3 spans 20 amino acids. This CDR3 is CASSGHHTGTGENSNQPQHF. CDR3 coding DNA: TGTGCCAGCAGCGGACACCATACCGGGACAGGGGAAAATAGCAATCAGCCCCAGCATTTT.

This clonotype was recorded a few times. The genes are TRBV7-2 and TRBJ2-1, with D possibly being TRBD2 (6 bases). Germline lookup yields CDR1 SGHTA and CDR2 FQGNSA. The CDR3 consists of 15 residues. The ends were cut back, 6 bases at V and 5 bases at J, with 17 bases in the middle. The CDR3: CASSKLAVGDNEQFF. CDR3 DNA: TGTGCCAGCAGTAAATTAGCGGTAGGGGACAATGAGCAGTTCTTC.

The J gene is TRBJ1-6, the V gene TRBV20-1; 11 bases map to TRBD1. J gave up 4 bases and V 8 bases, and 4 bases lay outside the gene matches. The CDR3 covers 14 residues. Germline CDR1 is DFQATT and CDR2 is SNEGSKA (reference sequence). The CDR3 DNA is TGCAGTACCGGGACAGGGGGATATAATTCACCCCTCCACTTT. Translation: CSTGTGGYNSPLHF.

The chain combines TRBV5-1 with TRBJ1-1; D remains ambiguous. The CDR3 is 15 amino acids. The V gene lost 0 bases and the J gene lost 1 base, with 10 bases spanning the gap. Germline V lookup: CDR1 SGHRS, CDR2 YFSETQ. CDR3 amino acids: CASSLGPRTNTEAFF. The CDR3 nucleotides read TGCGCCAGCAGCTTGGGCCCACGAACGAACACTGAAGCTTTCTTT. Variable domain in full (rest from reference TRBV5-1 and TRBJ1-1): KAGVTQTPRYLIKTRGQQVTLSCSPISGHRSVSWYQQTPGQGLQFLFEYFSETQRNKGNFPGRFSGRQFSNSRSEMNVSTLELGDSALYLCASSLGPRTNTEAFFGQGTRLTVV.

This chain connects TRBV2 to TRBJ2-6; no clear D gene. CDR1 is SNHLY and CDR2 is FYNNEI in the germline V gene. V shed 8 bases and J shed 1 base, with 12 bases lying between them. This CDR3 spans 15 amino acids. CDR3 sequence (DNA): TGTGCCAGCTCAATTGGGCTATCTGGGGCCAACGTCCTGACTTTC. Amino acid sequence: CASSIGLSGANVLTF.